Presented here are 16 T cell receptor beta chains from one specimen sequenced in a study of long-term antiretroviral therapy in people with HIV (dated by TCRdb to the early 2020s). The immunoSEQ hsTCRB v3.0 assay was used at survey level resolution to sequence the TRB variable region. As stored in TCRdb, this immuneACCESS dataset retains in-frame rearrangements with V and J assigned. A fraction of the clones does not appear; measured against another copy, unresolved V genes explain less than half of the discrepancy, and the remainder lacks a known reason. In all, the sample holds around 25,000 clones, and 85% of those were seen once. Of the sample, 8.5% to 10% is held by the ten largest clones. Material: unsorted PBMCs, obtained 2.3 years after starting antiretroviral therapy. Receptors were obtained from a man aged 35 to 55 with HIV.

The CDR3 protein is CASSESPGTTVYGYTF. The DNA for the CDR3 is TGTGCCAGCAGTGAATCCCCAGGAACGACTGTCTATGGCTACACCTTC. This chain joins TRBV6-1 and TRBJ1-2; D is undetermined. Germline CDR1 and CDR2: MNHNS and SASEGT. Between the trimmed V and J ends, which lost 2 bases and 4 bases, there was a span of 17 bases. The CDR3 extends over 16 amino acids.

J is TRBJ2-3 and V is TRBV27; D unresolved. The CDR3 sequence is 12 residues long. Germline V CDR1 and CDR2: MNHEY, SMNVEV (reference sequence). V lost 5 bases and J 4 bases, leaving 7 bases between the germline ends. CDR3 in DNA: TGTGCCAGCAGTGCCCCTCCAGATACGCAGTATTTT. Amino acids: CASSAPPDTQYF.

This clone was seen a handful of times. The genes are TRBV20-1 and TRBJ2-2; D unresolved. CDR3 length: 11 amino acids. V was trimmed by 1 base and J by 7 bases, leaving 4 bases between them. Germline V gene lookup returns CDR1 DFQATT and CDR2 SNEGSKA (reference sequence). The CDR3 sequence is CSARVDGELFF. CDR3 bases: TGCAGTGCTAGAGTTGACGGGGAGCTGTTTTTT.

The chain combines TRBV19 with TRBJ1-1; D perhaps matches TRBD1 (5 bases). The CDR3 contains 14 residues. The ends were cut back, 5 bases at V and 3 bases at J, with 13 bases in the middle. Per the germline V gene, CDR1 is LNHDA and CDR2 is SQIVND (reference sequence). The CDR3 here is CASSDLGRYTEAFF. For the CDR3, the DNA is TGTGCCAGTAGTGATTTGGGGCGGTACACTGAAGCTTTCTTT. The full variable domain, in which reference TRBV19 and TRBJ1-1 provide the parts outside the CDR3, is DGGITQSPKYLFRKEGQNVTLSCEQNLNHDAMYWYRQDPGQGLRLIYYSQIVNDFQKGDIAEGYSVSREKKESFPLTVTSAQKNPTAFYLCASSDLGRYTEAFFGQGTRLTVV.

The chain joins TRBV1 to TRBJ1-5. TRBV1 is given as a pseudogene. This CDR3 has 18 residues. CDR3 loop: CTSSQDRGRFSSNQPQHF. DNA for the CDR3: TGCACCAGCAGCCAAGATCGGGGCAGGTTCAGTAGCAATCAGCCCCAGCATTTT.

For the CDR3, the DNA is TGCGCCAGCAGCCTCCGACATGGGGGCAATCAGCCCCAGCATTTT. This codes for CASSLRHGGNQPQHF. V and J are TRBV4-1 and TRBJ1-5; the D is unclear. There are 15 residues in the CDR3. Trimming removed 4 bases at V and 2 bases at J, with 12 bases between. Germline CDR1 and CDR2: MGHRA and YSYEKL.

This rearrangement joins TRBV14 to TRBJ2-2; D is undetermined. Per the germline V gene, CDR1 is SGHDN and CDR2 is FVKESK. The length of the CDR3 is 11 residues. V shed 8 bases and J shed 2 bases, with 3 bases lying between them. The CDR3 reads CASGNTGELFF. DNA for the CDR3: TGTGCCAGCGGTAACACCGGGGAGCTGTTTTTT.

This rearrangement joins TRBV9 to TRBJ2-5; 10 bases map to TRBD2. CDR3 size: 14 residues. V lost 4 bases to trimming and J lost 5 bases; unmatched junction nucleotides: 5. The germline gives CDR1 SGDLS, CDR2 YYNGEE. CDR3: CASSTGTSDETQYF. The DNA of the CDR3 is TGTGCCAGCAGCACCGGGACTAGCGATGAGACCCAGTACTTC.

The chain uses TRBV13 and TRBJ2-7; 7 bases are shared with TRBD1. The germline V gene has CDR1 PRHDT and CDR2 FYEKMQ (reference sequence). Germline trimming cut 5 bases from V and 3 bases from J; bases unmatched to any gene: 13. The CDR3 has 16 residues. CDR3 residues: CASSPSTGTAFYEQYF. CDR3 nucleotide sequence: TGTGCCAGCAGCCCTTCAACCGGGACAGCTTTCTACGAGCAGTACTTC.

This clone was observed a few times. This chain links TRBV18 with TRBJ2-7, with TRBD1 matching over 8 bases. The CDR3 is 15 residues long. CDR1 KGHSH and CDR2 LQKENI come from the germline V gene. V was pared by 4 bases and J by 2 bases, with 7 bases of the junction left unmatched. In nucleotides, the CDR3 is TGTGCCAGCTCACTGGGACAGGCCCCTACCTACGAGCAGTACTTC. Residues: CASSLGQAPTYEQYF.

This clone was seen only once. The chain has TRBV11-3 and TRBJ1-1; maybe TRBD1 (6 bases). From germline, CDR1 is SGHNT and CDR2 YENEEA. V lost 6 bases, J lost 1 base, and 12 bases lay in between. CDR3 length equals 14 residues. The CDR3, as DNA: TGTGCCAGCAGTCTCCGGGACACGAACACTGAAGCTTTCTTT. It encodes CASSLRDTNTEAFF.

The V gene is TRBV2, the J gene TRBJ2-3, with D perhaps matching TRBD2 (5 bases). Germline-derived CDR1 and CDR2 are SNHLY and FYNNEI. V lost 4 bases and J 4 bases, leaving 15 bases between the germline ends. The CDR3 length is 15 residues. The CDR3 DNA reads TGTGCCAGCAGTGTAGAATTAGGGCGGGCAGATACGCAGTATTTT. Protein product: CASSVELGRADTQYF.

The V gene is TRBV5-1, the J gene TRBJ2-1; 9 nucleotides line up with TRBD1. The ends lost 2 bases at V and 5 bases at J; junction bases unmatched: 5. CDR3 size: 15 residues. Germline CDR1 reads SGHRS; CDR2 reads YFSETQ. The CDR3 DNA is TGCGCCAGCAGCTTTGGACAGGGGCCGGACAATGAGCAGTTCTTC. Translation: CASSFGQGPDNEQFF. The variable domain in full, completed from reference TRBV5-1 and TRBJ2-1, reads KAGVTQTPRYLIKTRGQQVTLSCSPISGHRSVSWYQQTPGQGLQFLFEYFSETQRNKGNFPGRFSGRQFSNSRSEMNVSTLELGDSALYLCASSFGQGPDNEQFFGPGTRLTVL.

J is TRBJ1-2 and V is TRBV5-6, with D uncertain. The CDR3 loop spans 12 amino acids. Germline lookup yields CDR1 SGHDT and CDR2 YYEEEE. V was cut by 2 bases and J by 7 bases, with 9 bases left in between. The CDR3, as DNA: TGTGCCAGCAGCTTCTCCACGAGTGGCTACACCTTC. Residues: CASSFSTSGYTF.

The chain uses TRBV5-1 and TRBJ2-1; D is uncertain. The germline V gene has CDR1 SGHRS and CDR2 YFSETQ. V lost 0 bases and J lost 4, with 14 bases in between. The CDR3 has 16 amino acids. CDR3 nucleotides: TGCGCCAGCAGCTTGGCCTCGCAGCCGCCTTACAATGAGCAGTTCTTC. The encoded protein is CASSLASQPPYNEQFF. Filled out from reference TRBV5-1 and TRBJ2-1, the complete variable domain reads KAGVTQTPRYLIKTRGQQVTLSCSPISGHRSVSWYQQTPGQGLQFLFEYFSETQRNKGNFPGRFSGRQFSNSRSEMNVSTLELGDSALYLCASSLASQPPYNEQFFGPGTRLTVL.

The chain joins TRBV19 to TRBJ2-5, with D tentatively TRBD2 (6 bases). From germline, CDR1 is LNHDA and CDR2 SQIVND (reference sequence). The CDR3 is made up of 14 amino acids. Trimming pared 7 bases from V and 0 bases from J, leaving 12 bases between. The CDR3 reads CASNLGLNQETQYF. The CDR3 DNA reads TGTGCCAGTAATCTGGGACTGAACCAAGAGACCCAGTACTTC. The whole variable domain, remainder taken from reference TRBV19 and TRBJ2-5, is DGGITQSPKYLFRKEGQNVTLSCEQNLNHDAMYWYRQDPGQGLRLIYYSQIVNDFQKGDIAEGYSVSREKKESFPLTVTSAQKNPTAFYLCASNLGLNQETQYFGPGTRLLVL.